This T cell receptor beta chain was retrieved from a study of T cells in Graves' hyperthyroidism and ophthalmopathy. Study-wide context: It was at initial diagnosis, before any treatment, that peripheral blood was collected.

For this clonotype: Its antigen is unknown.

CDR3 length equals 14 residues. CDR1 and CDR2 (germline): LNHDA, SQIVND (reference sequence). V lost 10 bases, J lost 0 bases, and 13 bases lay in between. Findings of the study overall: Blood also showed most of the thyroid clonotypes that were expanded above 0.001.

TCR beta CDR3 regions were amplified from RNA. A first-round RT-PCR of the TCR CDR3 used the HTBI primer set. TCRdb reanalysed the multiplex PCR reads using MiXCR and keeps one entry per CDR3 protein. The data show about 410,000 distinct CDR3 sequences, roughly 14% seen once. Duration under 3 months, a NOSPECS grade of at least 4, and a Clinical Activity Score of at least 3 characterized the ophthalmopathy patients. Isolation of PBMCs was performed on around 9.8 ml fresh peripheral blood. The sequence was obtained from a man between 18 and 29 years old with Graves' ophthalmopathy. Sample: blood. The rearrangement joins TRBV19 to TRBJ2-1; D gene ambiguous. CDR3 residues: CATKGQNSYNEQFF. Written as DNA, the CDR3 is TGTGCCACCAAGGGCCAGAACTCCTACAATGAGCAGTTCTTC.